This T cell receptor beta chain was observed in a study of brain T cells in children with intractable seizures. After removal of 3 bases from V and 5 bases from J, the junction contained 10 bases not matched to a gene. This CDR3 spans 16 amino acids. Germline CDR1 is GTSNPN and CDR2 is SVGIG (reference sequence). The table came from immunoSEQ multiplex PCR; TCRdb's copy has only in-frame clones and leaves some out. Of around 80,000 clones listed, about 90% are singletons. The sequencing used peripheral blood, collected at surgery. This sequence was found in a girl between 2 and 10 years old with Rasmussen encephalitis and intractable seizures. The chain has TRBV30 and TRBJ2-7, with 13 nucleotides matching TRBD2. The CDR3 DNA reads TGTGCCTGGAGGGGGGGACTAGCGGGAAGGGGAGACGAGCAGTACTTC. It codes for CAWRGGLAGRGDEQYF.